The clone carrying this T cell receptor (beta chain) appeared a few times. The antigen is not known. These data are taken from a study of blood T cells in healthy people across ages. Points from the study as a whole: In older individuals, TCR beta diversity per million T cells was lower, falling roughly linearly with age.

Peripheral blood samples of 9.5 to 10 milliliters were drawn from each donor. It was with a sample-barcoded 5' primer and a J-beta primer mix that a second PCR of roughly 7 to 12 cycles was run. A 12-random-nucleotide template-switch adaptor tagged each cDNA molecule. Every sample gave at least 3 million paired-end reads containing CDR3. TCRdb ran MiXCR on the 5' RACE reads and lists one entry per CDR3 protein. The data show over 1.5 million distinct CDR3 sequences, roughly 49% seen once. Trimming shortened V by 2 bases and J by 2 bases, and 13 bases separated the two germline ends. CDR3 length: 15 amino acids. Germline lookup yields CDR1 SGHRS and CDR2 YFSETQ.

Sequencing was done on a sample of blood. This TCR derives from a woman aged 40 to 50 in good health. This rearrangement joins TRBV5-1 to TRBJ1-2, with a tentative D call TRBD1 (6 bases). The CDR3 is CASSFGWGANYGYTF. The CDR3 DNA reads TGCGCCAGCAGCTTCGGATGGGGGGCGAACTATGGCTACACCTTC.